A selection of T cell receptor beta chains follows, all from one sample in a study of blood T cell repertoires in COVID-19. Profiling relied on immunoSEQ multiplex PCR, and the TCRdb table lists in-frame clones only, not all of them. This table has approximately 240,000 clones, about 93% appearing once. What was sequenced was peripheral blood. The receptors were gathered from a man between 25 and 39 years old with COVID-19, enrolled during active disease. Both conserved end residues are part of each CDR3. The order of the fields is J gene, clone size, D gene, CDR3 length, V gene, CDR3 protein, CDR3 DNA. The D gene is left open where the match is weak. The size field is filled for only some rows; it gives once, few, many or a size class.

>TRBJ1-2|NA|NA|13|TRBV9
CASQRGGSYGYTF
TGTGCCAGCCAAAGAGGGGGAAGCTATGGCTACACCTTC
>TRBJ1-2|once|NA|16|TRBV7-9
CASNGGGSPQNYGYTF
TGTGCCAGCAACGGGGGAGGGTCCCCCCAAAACTATGGCTACACCTTC
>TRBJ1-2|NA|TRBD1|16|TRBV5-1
CASSLADRTGGYGYTF
TGCGCCAGCAGCTTGGCCGACAGGACAGGGGGCTATGGCTACACCTTC
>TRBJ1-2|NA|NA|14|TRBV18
CASSPRTDNYGYTF
TGTGCCAGCTCACCACGGACAGATAACTATGGCTACACCTTC
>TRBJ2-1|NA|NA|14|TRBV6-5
CASSYGGSPNEQFF
TGTGCCAGCAGTTACGGTGGGAGCCCCAATGAGCAGTTCTTC
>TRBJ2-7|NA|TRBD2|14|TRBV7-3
CASSRSGGDDEQYF
TGTGCCAGCAGCCGTAGCGGGGGGGACGACGAGCAGTACTTC
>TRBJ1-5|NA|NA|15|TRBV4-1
CASSQESRNNQPQHF
TGCGCCAGCAGCCAAGAGTCCAGGAACAATCAGCCCCAGCATTTT
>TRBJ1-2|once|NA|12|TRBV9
CASSPTQGGYTF
TGTGCCAGCAGCCCGACACAGGGCGGCTACACCTTC
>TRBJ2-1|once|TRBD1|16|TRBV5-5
CASSLQGGNSYNEQFF
TGTGCCAGCAGCCTACAAGGGGGCAACTCCTACAATGAGCAGTTCTTC
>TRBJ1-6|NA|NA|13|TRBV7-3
CASSLTVDSPLHF
TGTGCCAGCAGCTTAACTGTAGATTCACCCCTCCACTTT
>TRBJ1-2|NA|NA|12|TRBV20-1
CSASMQAYGYTF
TGCAGTGCTAGTATGCAGGCGTATGGCTACACCTTC
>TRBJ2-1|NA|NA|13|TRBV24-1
CATSGEVVNEQFF
TGTGCCACCAGCGGGGAGGTGGTCAATGAGCAGTTCTTC
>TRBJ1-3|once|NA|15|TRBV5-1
CASSADSFSGNTIYF
TGCGCCAGCAGTGCGGACAGCTTCTCTGGAAACACCATATATTTT
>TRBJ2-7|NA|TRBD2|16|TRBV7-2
CASSLLAGRSSYEQYF
TGTGCCAGCAGCTTACTAGCGGGGCGGAGCTCCTACGAGCAGTACTTC
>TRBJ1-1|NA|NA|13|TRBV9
CASSVTVNTEAFF
TGTGCCAGCAGCGTTACGGTGAACACTGAAGCTTTCTTT
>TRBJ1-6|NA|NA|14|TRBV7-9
CASSSISYNSPLHF
TGTGCCAGCAGCTCTATTTCCTATAATTCACCCCTCCACTTT
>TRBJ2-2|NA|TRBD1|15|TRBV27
CASSSRTGYTGELFF
TGTGCCAGCAGTTCAAGGACAGGTTATACCGGGGAGCTGTTTTTT
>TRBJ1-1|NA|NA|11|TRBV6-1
CASSESLAAFF
TGTGCCAGCAGTGAATCTCTGGCCGCCTTCTTT
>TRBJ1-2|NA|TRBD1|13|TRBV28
CASSLGQGNGYTF
TGTGCCAGCAGTCTGGGACAGGGGAATGGCTACACCTTC
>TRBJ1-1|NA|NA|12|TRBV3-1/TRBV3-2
CASSHVGTEAFF
TGTGCCAGCAGCCATGTCGGGACTGAAGCTTTCTTT
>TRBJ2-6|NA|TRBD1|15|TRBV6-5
CASTGGSSGANVLTF
TGTGCCAGCACAGGGGGTTCCTCTGGGGCCAACGTCCTGACTTTC
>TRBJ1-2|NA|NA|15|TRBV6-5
CASSYSVTGLYGYTF
TGTGCCAGCAGTTACTCGGTTACAGGGTTATATGGCTACACCTTC
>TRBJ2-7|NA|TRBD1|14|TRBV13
CASSYDGQAGEQYF
TGTGCCAGCAGCTACGACGGACAGGCAGGTGAGCAGTACTTC
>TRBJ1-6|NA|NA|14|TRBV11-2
CASSGGGNDSPLHF
TGTGCCAGCAGCGGGGGGGGGAACGACTCACCCCTCCACTTT
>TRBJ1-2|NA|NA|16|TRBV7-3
CASSLEGATGIYGYTF
TGTGCCAGCAGCTTAGAGGGCGCGACAGGCATATATGGCTACACCTTC
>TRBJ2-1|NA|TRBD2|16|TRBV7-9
CASSPYYWREYNEQFF
TGTGCCAGCAGCCCTTACTATTGGCGGGAGTACAATGAGCAGTTCTTC
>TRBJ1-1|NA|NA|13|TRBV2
CASRGGDRTEAFF
TGTGCCAGCCGGGGGGGGGATCGCACTGAAGCTTTCTTT
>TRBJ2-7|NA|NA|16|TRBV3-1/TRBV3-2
CASSHEGLAYPYEQYF
TGTGCCAGCAGCCATGAGGGGCTAGCGTACCCCTACGAGCAGTACTTC
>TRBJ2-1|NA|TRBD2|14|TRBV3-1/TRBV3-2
CASSPKAGGVPKFF
TGTGCCAGCAGCCCAAAAGCGGGGGGGGTTCCAAAGTTCTTC
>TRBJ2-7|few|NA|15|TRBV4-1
CASSDTDIPIYEQYF
TGCGCCAGCAGTGACACGGACATCCCCATCTACGAGCAGTACTTC
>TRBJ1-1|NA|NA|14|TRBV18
CASSPLERTAEAFF
TGTGCCAGCTCACCATTAGAACGTACGGCTGAAGCTTTCTTT
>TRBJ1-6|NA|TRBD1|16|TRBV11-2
CASSLGARDRASPLHF
TGTGCCAGCAGCTTAGGGGCCCGCGACAGGGCCTCACCCCTCCACTTT
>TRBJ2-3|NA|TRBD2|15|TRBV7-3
CASSETGGSGYTQYF
TGTGCCAGCAGCGAGACGGGGGGATCGGGATATACGCAGTATTTT
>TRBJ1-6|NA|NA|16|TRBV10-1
CASRRDRKTHNSPLHF
TGCGCCAGCAGAAGAGACAGAAAGACCCATAATTCACCCCTCCACTTT
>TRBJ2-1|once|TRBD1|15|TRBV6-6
CASRQGQSPQNEQFF
TGTGCCAGCAGACAGGGACAGAGCCCCCAAAATGAGCAGTTCTTC
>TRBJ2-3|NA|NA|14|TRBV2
CASSERLAIDTQYF
TGTGCCAGCAGTGAACGGCTAGCGATAGATACGCAGTATTTT
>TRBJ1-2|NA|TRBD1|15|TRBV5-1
CASSSELRTQGGYTF
TGCGCCAGCAGCTCGGAACTCAGGACACAGGGGGGCTACACCTTC
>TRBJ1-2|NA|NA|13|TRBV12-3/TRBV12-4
CAVWGGRDYGYTF
TGTGCCGTCTGGGGGGGGCGCGACTATGGCTACACCTTC
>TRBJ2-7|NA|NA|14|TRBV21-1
CASRTRDRGYEQYF
TGTGCCAGCAGGACCCGGGACAGGGGCTACGAGCAGTACTTC
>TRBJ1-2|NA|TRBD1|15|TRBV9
CASSPSTGGDYGYTF
TGTGCCAGCAGCCCCTCGACAGGGGGCGACTATGGCTACACCTTC
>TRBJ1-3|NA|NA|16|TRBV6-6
CASTTRSGGSGNTIYF
TGTGCCAGCACTACTAGGTCGGGGGGCTCTGGAAACACCATATATTTT
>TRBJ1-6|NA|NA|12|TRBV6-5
CASSYGDSPLHF
TGTGCCAGCAGTTACGGAGATTCACCCCTCCACTTT
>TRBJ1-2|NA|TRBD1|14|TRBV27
CASSPRAGGEGYTF
TGTGCCAGCAGTCCCCGCGCAGGGGGAGAAGGCTACACCTTC
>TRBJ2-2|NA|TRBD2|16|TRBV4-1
CASSQVSGVNTGELFF
TGCGCCAGCAGCCAAGTTAGCGGGGTGAACACCGGGGAGCTGTTTTTT
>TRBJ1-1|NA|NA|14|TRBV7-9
CASSFNPSDTEAFF
TGTGCCAGCAGCTTCAATCCGTCAGACACTGAAGCTTTCTTT
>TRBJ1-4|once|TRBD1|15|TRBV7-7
CASSPMTGKNEKLFF
TGTGCCAGCAGCCCGATGACAGGGAAAAATGAAAAACTGTTTTTT
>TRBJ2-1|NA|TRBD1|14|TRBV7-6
CASSLADRGNEQFF
TGTGCCAGCAGCTTAGCGGACAGGGGGAATGAGCAGTTCTTC
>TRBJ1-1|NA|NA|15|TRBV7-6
CASSLADIFDTEAFF
TGTGCCAGCAGCTTAGCGGACATTTTCGACACTGAAGCTTTCTTT
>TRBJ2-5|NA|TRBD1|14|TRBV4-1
CASSQVGQGETQYF
TGCGCCAGCAGCCAAGTAGGACAGGGGGAGACCCAGTACTTC
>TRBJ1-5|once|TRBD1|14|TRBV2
CASRTDRNNQPQHF
TGTGCCAGCAGGACGGACAGGAACAATCAGCCCCAGCATTTT
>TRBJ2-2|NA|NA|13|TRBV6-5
CASIIQGTGELFF
TGTGCCAGCATTATACAGGGTACCGGGGAGCTGTTTTTT
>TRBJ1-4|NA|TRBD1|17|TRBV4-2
CASSQEPTGGNNEKLFF
TGTGCCAGCAGCCAAGAGCCCACAGGGGGGAATAATGAAAAACTGTTTTTT
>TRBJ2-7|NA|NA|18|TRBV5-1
CASSLNLRLAGRDYEQYF
TGCGCCAGCAGCCTAAACCTCCGACTTGCGGGACGGGACTACGAGCAGTACTTC
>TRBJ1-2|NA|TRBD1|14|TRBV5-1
CASSPGTGDHGYTF
TGCGCCAGCAGCCCCGGGACAGGGGACCATGGCTACACCTTC
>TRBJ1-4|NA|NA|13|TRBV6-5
CASSPPGAGQLFF
TGTGCCAGCAGTCCCCCAGGGGCTGGGCAACTGTTTTTT
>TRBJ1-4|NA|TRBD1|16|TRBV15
CATSGDLGQTGEKLFF
TGTGCCACCAGCGGTGATTTGGGACAGACTGGCGAAAAACTGTTTTTT
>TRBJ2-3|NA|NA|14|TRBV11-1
CASSLRTSTDTQYF
TGTGCCAGCAGCTTAAGAACTTCCACAGATACGCAGTATTTT
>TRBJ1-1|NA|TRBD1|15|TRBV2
CASSLQGARNTEAFF
TGTGCCAGCAGTCTCCAGGGGGCAAGGAACACTGAAGCTTTCTTT
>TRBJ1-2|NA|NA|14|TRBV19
CASSIGRENYGYTF
TGTGCCAGTAGTATAGGCAGGGAAAACTATGGCTACACCTTC
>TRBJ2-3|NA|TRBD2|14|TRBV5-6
CASNLAGGEYTQYF
TGTGCCAGCAACCTAGCGGGGGGGGAGTATACGCAGTATTTT